This T cell receptor beta chain was obtained from a study of T cell clones after liver transplantation. Study-wide context: Subjects received no induction therapy and standard immunosuppression until randomization at 12-24 months post-transplant.

TCRdb's copy holds only in-frame clones and misses some; the assay was immunoSEQ multiplex PCR. The table records 25,000 to 35,000 clones, around 95% of them present only once. Trimming removed 2 bases from V and 2 bases from J, with 6 bases in between. Germline-derived CDR1 and CDR2 are MNHEY and SMNVEV (reference sequence). This CDR3 comprises 13 residues. As concerns this clone: Its antigen remains unknown.

Study-wide findings and caveats: A larger donor-reactive than third-party decline suggested partial antigen-specific deletion.

This TCR derives from a human patient who received a liver transplant. The graft donor may be the source of some T cells. This chain links TRBV27 with TRBJ2-5, with a tentative D call TRBD1 (6 bases). Sequencing was performed on CD8+ T cells from blood, taken 12 months after liver transplant. The CDR3 sequence is CASSLGQQETQYF. The DNA of the CDR3 is TGTGCCAGCAGTTTAGGACAGCAAGAGACCCAGTACTTC.